Listed below are T cell receptor beta chains from one sample, sequenced in a study of T-cell reconstitution after alpha-beta-depleted transplantation in children. In TCRdb, the PCR reads were re-called with MiXCR into one record per CDR3 protein. This table has about 540,000 distinct CDR3 sequences, around 16% appearing once. Sequenced here: PBMCs from the stem cell graft donor, sampled from the stem cell graft. Every receptor here comes from a human donor who donated a stem cell graft to a child with acute lymphoblastic leukemia. Each CDR3 is given with its conserved first and last residue. The order of the fields is CDR3 protein, V gene, D gene, clone size. A D gene is named only where the DNA matches it firmly. A clone size is listed for some rows: how often the clone was seen (once, few, many), or a class if it is expanded.

CDR3aa: CASSHLIASGHNEQFF; v_gene: TRBV3-1; d_gene: TRBD2; abundance: NA
CDR3aa: CASSRSGADSYNEQFF; v_gene: TRBV5-1; d_gene: TRBD2; abundance: NA
CDR3aa: CASSSTGNGANVLTF; v_gene: TRBV7-2; d_gene: TRBD1; abundance: NA
CDR3aa: CASSYAAGAAYNEQFF; v_gene: TRBV6-2/TRBV6-3; d_gene: TRBD2; abundance: few
CDR3aa: CATGGAGGAYEQYF; v_gene: TRBV12-3/TRBV12-4; d_gene: TRBD2; abundance: few
CDR3aa: CASSKRGGVSGRETQYF; v_gene: TRBV21-1; d_gene: NA; abundance: NA
CDR3aa: CASSQDPSAGGPPGELFF; v_gene: TRBV4-1; d_gene: TRBD2; abundance: once
CDR3aa: CASKRTGGSYEQYF; v_gene: TRBV27; d_gene: TRBD1; abundance: NA
CDR3aa: CASTRRAGGPGDEQFF; v_gene: TRBV6-1; d_gene: TRBD2; abundance: NA
CDR3aa: CASRIKGFSYGYTF; v_gene: TRBV6-1; d_gene: NA; abundance: NA
CDR3aa: CASSGTSGANYEQYF; v_gene: TRBV27; d_gene: TRBD2; abundance: NA
CDR3aa: CASSQRGGRRTEAFF; v_gene: TRBV14; d_gene: TRBD1; abundance: once
CDR3aa: CASSLGVGEAFF; v_gene: TRBV7-9; d_gene: NA; abundance: NA
CDR3aa: CASWRNTGELFF; v_gene: TRBV12-3/TRBV12-4; d_gene: NA; abundance: NA
CDR3aa: CASSKYERGSYGYTF; v_gene: TRBV21-1; d_gene: NA; abundance: few
CDR3aa: CASSLRTSISYEQYF; v_gene: TRBV2; d_gene: TRBD2; abundance: NA
CDR3aa: CASSAGAGQETQYF; v_gene: TRBV5-1; d_gene: TRBD2; abundance: NA
CDR3aa: CASSRGTSVTYEQYF; v_gene: TRBV5-5; d_gene: TRBD2; abundance: NA
CDR3aa: CASSYGTSGRVWNEQFF; v_gene: TRBV7-2; d_gene: TRBD2; abundance: few
CDR3aa: CASSFPGVTNNEQFF; v_gene: TRBV27; d_gene: NA; abundance: NA
CDR3aa: CASSRDGSLNQPQHF; v_gene: TRBV12-3/TRBV12-4; d_gene: NA; abundance: few
CDR3aa: CSVEGGVYNEQFF; v_gene: TRBV29-1; d_gene: NA; abundance: NA
CDR3aa: CATSRNRQGTEQFF; v_gene: TRBV15; d_gene: TRBD1; abundance: many
CDR3aa: CASRGLVTEAFF; v_gene: TRBV10-3; d_gene: NA; abundance: once
CDR3aa: CASSDGTGISYEQYF; v_gene: TRBV5-1; d_gene: TRBD1; abundance: few
CDR3aa: CASVQGNTEAFF; v_gene: TRBV19; d_gene: NA; abundance: NA
CDR3aa: CASSSPGGVDGNTIYF; v_gene: TRBV5-1; d_gene: NA; abundance: few
CDR3aa: CSALTGGRNEQYF; v_gene: TRBV29-1; d_gene: TRBD1; abundance: NA
CDR3aa: CASSYYEQYF; v_gene: TRBV2; d_gene: NA; abundance: many
CDR3aa: CASSPYLGPPYEQYF; v_gene: TRBV18; d_gene: NA; abundance: few
CDR3aa: CSARASGSVRDTQYF; v_gene: TRBV20-1; d_gene: TRBD2; abundance: NA
CDR3aa: CASSQQGARQPQHF; v_gene: TRBV18; d_gene: TRBD1; abundance: few
CDR3aa: CASSPGTLHYEQYF; v_gene: TRBV18; d_gene: NA; abundance: few
CDR3aa: CASSLGGYSANYGYTF; v_gene: TRBV12-3/TRBV12-4; d_gene: NA; abundance: NA
CDR3aa: CASSRRSGELFF; v_gene: TRBV27; d_gene: NA; abundance: once
CDR3aa: CASSLAGEGTDTQYF; v_gene: TRBV12-3/TRBV12-4; d_gene: NA; abundance: few
CDR3aa: CSARQGAAGNTIYF; v_gene: TRBV20-1; d_gene: TRBD1; abundance: few
CDR3aa: CASSKAVIRSTDTQYF; v_gene: TRBV7-3; d_gene: NA; abundance: few
CDR3aa: CSVDEAFF; v_gene: TRBV29-1; d_gene: NA; abundance: few
CDR3aa: CASSSYLKPDSNQPQHF; v_gene: TRBV7-2; d_gene: NA; abundance: NA
CDR3aa: CRAAAGQHNSSNQPQHF; v_gene: TRBV20-1; d_gene: TRBD1; abundance: few
CDR3aa: CASSLGLAAQYF; v_gene: TRBV12-3/TRBV12-4; d_gene: NA; abundance: NA
CDR3aa: CASSLKGATFRWFF; v_gene: TRBV5-1; d_gene: TRBD1; abundance: NA
CDR3aa: CASSLEVSNQPQHF; v_gene: TRBV12-3/TRBV12-4; d_gene: NA; abundance: NA
CDR3aa: CASSSDRGIHYEQYF; v_gene: TRBV5-1; d_gene: TRBD1; abundance: NA
CDR3aa: CASSLEGGEYANTGELFF; v_gene: TRBV12-3/TRBV12-4; d_gene: NA; abundance: NA